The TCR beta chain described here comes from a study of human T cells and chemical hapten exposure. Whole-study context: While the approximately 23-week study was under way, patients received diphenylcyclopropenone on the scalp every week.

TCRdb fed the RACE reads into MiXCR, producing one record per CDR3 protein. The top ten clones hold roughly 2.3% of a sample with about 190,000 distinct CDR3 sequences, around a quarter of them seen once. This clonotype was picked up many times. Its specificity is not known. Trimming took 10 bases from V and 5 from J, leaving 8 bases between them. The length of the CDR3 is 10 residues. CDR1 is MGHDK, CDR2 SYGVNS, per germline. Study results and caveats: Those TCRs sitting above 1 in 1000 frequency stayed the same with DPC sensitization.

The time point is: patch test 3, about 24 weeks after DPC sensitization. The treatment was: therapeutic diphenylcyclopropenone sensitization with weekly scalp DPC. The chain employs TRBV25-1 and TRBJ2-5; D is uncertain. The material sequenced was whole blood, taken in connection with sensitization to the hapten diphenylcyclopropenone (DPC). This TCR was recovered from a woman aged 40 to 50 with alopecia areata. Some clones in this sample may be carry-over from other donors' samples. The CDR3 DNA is TGTGCCACCCCCGAGGAGACCCAGTACTTC. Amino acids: CATPEETQYF.